The entry below gives a single T cell receptor beta chain sequence along with its context. V shed 7 bases and J shed 4 bases, with 10 bases lying between them. This CDR3 is 12 amino acids long. Germline V gene sequence: CDR1 SQVTM, CDR2 ANQGSEA. Generated by immunoSEQ multiplex PCR, the TCRdb table keeps only in-frame clones and is missing some. The repertoire includes tens of thousands of clones, approximately 92% of them detected once, and 3.8% sits in the top ten. This sample stems from a study of tissue T cells after allogeneic stem cell transplantation. The wider study: Several lines of graft-versus-host disease therapy were given to all patients, all with gastrointestinal involvement.

The receptor's source is a woman aged 35 to 75 who later had graft-versus-host disease after an allogeneic stem cell transplant. This chain uses TRBV29-1 with TRBJ1-4, with D maybe TRBD1 (5 bases). This material consisted of blood, taken before transplantation. The CDR3 here is CSAVQGNEKLFF. Written as DNA, the CDR3 is TGCAGCGCAGTTCAGGGTAATGAAAAACTGTTTTTT.